A selection of T cell receptor beta chains follows, all from one sample in a study of cytomegalovirus exposure and HLA in healthy donors. Clones were sequenced by immunoSEQ multiplex PCR, and TCRdb holds only the in-frame ones, with some missing. The sample yields over 110,000 clones, around 90% seen once. The sample taken for sequencing was PBMCs. These receptors were taken from a man aged 18 to 29 in good health and CMV-seropositive. Both conserved end residues are trimmed from each CDR3.

v_call cdr3_aa
TRBV25-1 ASSRTSGISSTQY
TRBV30 AWTMGAQFEQF
TRBV19 ASTTSTDTQY
TRBV5-6 ASSGKRVYNEQF
TRBV7-9 ASSLALGGMS
TRBV6-6 ASSATGGEKLF
TRBV27 ASSPLEGVGDTQY
TRBV5-1 ASSHRQPGDSPLH
TRBV2 ASKRKEHRTSGGSGTDTQY
TRBV10-3 AINPDAGINEQF
TRBV5-1 ASSLSRSAANEKLF
TRBV11-3 ASSGRLDYNEQF
TRBV6-5 ATLRVGQDEQY
TRBV9 ASSAPSGTEAF
TRBV21-1 ASSTHRGYGNSPLH
TRBV4-1 ASSQGGGIYEQY
TRBV30 AWSTGIHNQPQH
TRBV27 ASSSGQPENTEAF
TRBV7-9 ASSLVGTGNEKLF
TRBV10-3 ATRDTTKNIQY
TRBV14 ASSQDPRGWGGYT
TRBV2 ASSRGRQGRNEQF
TRBV18 ASSPPSLADTQY
TRBV19 ASSISAAGGRRQETQY
TRBV18 ASSRDRGRDRAEAF
TRBV11-2 ASSPPFGSDEQF
TRBV15 ATSSPDKFDGNTIY